The 22 T cell receptor beta chains in this list originate from one sample, sequenced in a study of shared clonotypes between healthy human individuals. Data came from immunoSEQ multiplex PCR; TCRdb stores just in-frame clones and leaves some out. The table has about 490,000 clones, 76% seen once; the top ten hold 13%. Sequencing used PBMCs. The receptors were gathered from a woman between 40 and 55 years old in good health. Some clones in this sample may be carry-over from other donors' samples.

This clone was counted a single time. The V call is TRBV5-1, the J call TRBJ2-3; D unresolved. Trimming pared 0 bases from V and 0 bases from J, leaving 8 bases between. This CDR3 is built from 15 residues. CDR1 and CDR2 (germline): SGHRS, YFSETQ. CDR3 region: CASSLGHPSTDTQYF. The CDR3 DNA follows: TGCGCCAGCAGCTTGGGACACCCGAGCACAGATACGCAGTATTTT.

The chain uses TRBV18 and TRBJ2-1, with 9 bases identical to TRBD1. The germline CDR1 and CDR2 sequences are KGHSH and LQKENI. V trimming: 3 bases; J trimming: 9 bases; junction bases outside the gene matches: 9. The CDR3 totals 15 residues. CDR3 DNA sequence: TGTGCCAGCTCACCTCGGACAGGGGAGGTAGGTGAGCAGTTCTTC. Translation gives CASSPRTGEVGEQFF.

The V gene is TRBV5-1, the J gene TRBJ1-1; maybe TRBD1 (5 bases). Trimming removed 0 bases from V and 8 bases from J, with 11 bases in between. This CDR3 has 13 residues. Per germline, CDR1 SGHRS and CDR2 YFSETQ. This CDR3 is CASSLEGVGEAFF. DNA for the CDR3: TGCGCCAGCAGCTTGGAAGGGGTGGGAGAAGCTTTCTTT.

The J gene is TRBJ2-1, the V gene TRBV18; 8 bases map to TRBD2. The V segment lost 4 bases and the J segment 2 bases; nucleotides outside the gene matches: 7. Germline loops: CDR1 KGHSH, CDR2 LQKENI. The CDR3 is made up of 16 amino acids. This CDR3 reads CASSRELAATYNEQFF. The CDR3 DNA is TGTGCCAGCTCACGAGAACTAGCGGCAACCTACAATGAGCAGTTCTTC.

This clone was detected ten times or more. Other DNA sequences in this sample translate to the same CDR3. The rearrangement joins TRBV4-3 to TRBJ1-4; TRBD1 agrees at 7 bases. Germline CDR1 LGHNA, CDR2 YSLEER. The trim removed 4 bases at V and 8 bases at J, leaving 10 bases unmatched. The CDR3 is 15 amino acids. CDR3 bases: TGCGCCAGCAGCCGAGAGACAGGGAAGGAAGAAAAACTGTTTTTT. It yields the protein CASSRETGKEEKLFF.

In this sample, this clone turned up a few times. This chain uses TRBV28 with TRBJ1-2, with a tentative D call TRBD1 (6 bases). This CDR3 is 13 amino acids long. V was trimmed by 4 bases and J by 5 bases, leaving 11 bases between them. Germline assignment: CDR1 MDHEN and CDR2 SYDVKM. CDR3 protein: CASSYYREYGYTF. The CDR3 DNA is TGTGCCAGCAGTTACTACAGGGAGTATGGCTACACCTTC.

The chain carries TRBV4-3 and TRBJ2-7, with TRBD1 as a possible D gene (5 bases). Germline V gives CDR1 LGHNA, CDR2 YSLEER. Trimming stripped 1 base from V and 3 bases from J, with 10 bases between. The CDR3 consists of 14 residues. The CDR3 spells CASSQVRTSYEQYF. CDR3 bases: TGCGCCAGCAGCCAAGTTAGGACAAGCTACGAGCAGTACTTC.

This clone was observed many times. Other DNA sequences in this sample translate to the same CDR3. The chain couples TRBV7-9 to TRBJ1-4, with unresolved D. From germline, CDR1 is SEHNR and CDR2 FQNEAQ (reference sequence). Between the trimmed V and J ends, which lost 5 bases and 2 bases, there was a span of 6 bases. There are 13 residues in the CDR3. CDR3 residues: CASSPSTNEKLFF. For the CDR3, the DNA is TGTGCCAGCAGCCCCTCCACTAATGAAAAACTGTTTTTT.

In regard to this clone: Possible read error: a much larger clone is one base away. The identical CDR3 is also encoded by other nucleotide sequences in the sample. The genes are TRBV25-1 and TRBJ2-7, with a possible D match to TRBD1 (7 bases). The CDR3 is made up of 14 amino acids. Germline CDR1 reads MGHDK; CDR2 reads SYGVNS. CDR3 nucleotide sequence: TGTGCCAGCAGTGACTCCGCAGGGGGGTACGAGCAATACTTC. It codes for CASSDSAGGYEQYF.

A note on this clone: The sample contains more than one DNA sequence encoding this CDR3. DNA of the CDR3: TGCGCCAGCAGGTTAGGGGGACAAGAGACCCAGTACTTC. Translating gives CASRLGGQETQYF. The gene calls are TRBV5-1 and TRBJ2-5; a possible D gene is TRBD1 (6 bases). The V end lost 5 bases, the J end lost 2 bases, and 10 bases lay between the germline ends. Germline CDR1 reads SGHRS; CDR2 reads YFSETQ. The CDR3 is 13 amino acids.

Comments on this clone: This sequence may be a read error, since a much larger clone differs from it by one base. The V and J genes are TRBV30 and TRBJ1-3; the D is unclear. CDR3 size: 14 residues. Germline CDR1 reads GTSNPN; CDR2 reads SVGIG (reference sequence). The CDR3 sequence: CARSVLGGGNTIYF. The CDR3 DNA follows: TGTGCCCGGAGTGTACTTGGAGGTGGAAACACCATATATTTT. Full variable domain (rest looked up from reference TRBV30 and TRBJ1-3): SQTIHQWPATLVQPVGSPLSLECTVEGTSNPNLYWYRQAAGRGLQLLFYSVGIGQISSEVPQNLSASRPQDRQFILSSKKLLLSDSGFYLCARSVLGGGNTIYFGEGSWLTVV.

This clone has just a few counts. The chain couples TRBV5-1 to TRBJ2-3; no firm D call. V lost 4 bases to trimming and J lost 0 bases, with 12 bases between them. The CDR3 covers 15 residues. Germline loops: CDR1 SGHRS, CDR2 YFSETQ. The CDR3, as DNA: TGCGCCAGCAGCCCCCCGCTAGTCAGCACAGATACGCAGTATTTT. Its protein product is CASSPPLVSTDTQYF.

The chain joins TRBV6-5 to TRBJ2-5; a weak D match, TRBD2 (5 bases). CDR3 length equals 15 residues. Trimming removed 6 bases at V and 6 bases at J, with 20 bases between. CDR1 is MNHEY and CDR2 is SVGAGI in the germline V gene. The CDR3 nucleotides are TGTGCCAGCAGCCAACCCGGCCAAGGAGGAAAGACCCAGTACTTC. Translation gives CASSQPGQGGKTQYF.

This clone was recorded a few times. This specimen includes other DNA sequences encoding the same CDR3. The rearrangement joins TRBV18 to TRBJ2-1, with a tentative D call TRBD1 (5 bases). CDR3 length: 15 residues. V lost 0 bases to trimming and J lost 5 bases, with 11 bases between them. The germline V gene has CDR1 KGHSH and CDR2 LQKENI. CDR3 sequence: CASSPPGLGDNEQFF. The CDR3 DNA sequence: TGTGCCAGCTCACCACCAGGGTTAGGGGACAATGAGCAGTTCTTC.

As for this clone: The same CDR3 also results from other DNA sequences found in this sample. The genes are TRBV5-1 and TRBJ1-1, with 9 bases identical to TRBD1. The trim removed 4 bases at V and 0 bases at J, leaving 1 base unmatched. The CDR3 has 14 residues. CDR1 and CDR2 from the germline V gene are SGHRS and YFSETQ. Here the CDR3 reads CASSRQGVNTEAFF. CDR3 DNA sequence: TGCGCCAGCAGCAGACAGGGGGTGAACACTGAAGCTTTCTTT.

The chain recombines TRBV5-1 with TRBJ2-1, with D possibly matching TRBD2 (6 bases). V was cut by 4 bases and J by 7 bases, with 12 bases left in between. CDR3 size: 13 residues. Germline CDR1 is SGHRS and CDR2 is YFSETQ. CDR3 protein: CASSVGGDNEQFF. CDR3 bases: TGCGCCAGCAGCGTGGGGGGAGATAATGAGCAGTTCTTC.

This chain links TRBV7-9 with TRBJ2-3; D ambiguous. CDR1 SEHNR and CDR2 FQNEAQ come from the germline V gene (reference sequence). This CDR3 has 17 residues. The ends were cut back, 3 bases at V and 2 bases at J, with 18 bases in the middle. The chain's CDR3 is CASSLGYGSLNTDTQYF. The CDR3 DNA reads TGTGCCAGCAGCTTGGGTTATGGGTCCTTGAACACAGATACGCAGTATTTT.

This sequence joins TRBV10-3 and TRBJ1-1; D is unclear. The CDR3 length is 13 residues. Trimming left V 3 bases short and J 4 bases short, with 9 bases between. Germline V gives CDR1 ENHRY, CDR2 SYGVKD. The CDR3 is CAISDGQFTEAFF. The CDR3 DNA sequence: TGTGCCATCAGTGACGGGCAGTTCACTGAAGCTTTCTTT.

This clone came up once. V gene TRBV9 combines with J gene TRBJ2-3; D possibly matches TRBD1 or TRBD2 (5 bases each). The CDR3 covers 15 residues. V lost 4 bases and J 5 bases, leaving 17 bases between the germline ends. Germline V CDR1 and CDR2: SGDLS, YYNGEE. The CDR3 here is CASSPPGPRVDTQYF. CDR3 nucleotide sequence: TGTGCCAGCAGCCCCCCGGGGCCTCGGGTAGATACGCAGTATTTT.

This chain links TRBV19 with TRBJ2-2; 8 bases align to TRBD2. The CDR3 consists of 14 residues. With V trimmed by 9 bases and J by 6 bases, 9 bases remained unmatched. The germline gives CDR1 LNHDA, CDR2 SQIVND (reference sequence). The CDR3 DNA follows: TGTGCCAGCGCCTCGGGGGGGGTGGCCGGGGAGCTGTTTTTT. Translation gives CASASGGVAGELFF.

The gene calls are TRBV10-2 and TRBJ1-1; 8 bases fit TRBD1. V was pared by 8 bases and J by 3 bases, with 5 bases of the junction left unmatched. Germline CDR1 reads WSHSY; CDR2 reads SAAADI. CDR3 size: 13 residues. CDR3 DNA: TGCGCCAGCGGGACAGGTTCCGACACTGAAGCTTTCTTT. The encoded protein is CASGTGSDTEAFF.

The chain joins TRBV2 to TRBJ2-2; maybe TRBD2 (6 bases). V was pared by 8 bases and J by 7 bases, with 8 bases between. The CDR3 spans 11 residues. Per germline, CDR1 SNHLY and CDR2 FYNNEI. CDR3 sequence (DNA): TGTGCCAGCGCGCGGGGCGGGGAGCTGTTTTTT. Translation gives CASARGGELFF.